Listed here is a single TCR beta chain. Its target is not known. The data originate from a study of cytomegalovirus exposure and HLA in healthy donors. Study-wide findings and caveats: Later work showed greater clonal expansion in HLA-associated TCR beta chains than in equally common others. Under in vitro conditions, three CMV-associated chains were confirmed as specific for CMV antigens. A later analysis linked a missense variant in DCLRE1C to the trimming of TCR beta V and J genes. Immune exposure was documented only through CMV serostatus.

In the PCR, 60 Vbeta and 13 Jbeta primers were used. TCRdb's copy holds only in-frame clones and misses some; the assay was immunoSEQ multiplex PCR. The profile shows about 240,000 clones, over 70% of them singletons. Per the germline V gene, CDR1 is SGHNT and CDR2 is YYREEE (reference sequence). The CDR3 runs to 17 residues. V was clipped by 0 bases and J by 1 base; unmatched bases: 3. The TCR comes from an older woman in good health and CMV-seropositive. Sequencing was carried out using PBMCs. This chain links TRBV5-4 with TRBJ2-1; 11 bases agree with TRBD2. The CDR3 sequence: CASSLAGTSGSYNEQFF. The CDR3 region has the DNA TGTGCCAGCAGCTTGGCCGGGACTAGCGGTTCCTACAATGAGCAGTTCTTC.